A single sample is the source of the 20 T cell receptor delta chains below, sequenced in a study of human gamma delta and Vdelta1 T cells. TCRdb ran CATT on the PCR reads. Of approximately 6,000 delta-chain clones listed, roughly a tenth are singletons. Sequencing was performed on naive CD27+ Vdelta1 gamma-delta T cells from blood. These receptors all stem from a human donor in good health.

This clone has a handful of counts. This likely came from a read error, as a far larger clone is one base away. This rearrangement joins TRDV1 to TRDJ1; 13 nucleotides line up with TRDD3. V shed 0 bases and J 4 bases; nucleotides not matched to a gene: 20. Germline V gene data show CDR1 as TSWWSYY and CDR2 as QGS. This CDR3 is 22 amino acids long. The CDR3 region is CALGELEFPGTGGYGGVDKLIF. The CDR3 nucleotides read TGTGCTCTTGGGGAACTAGAATTCCCAGGTACTGGGGGATACGGGGGGGTCGATAAACTCATCTTT.

This clone was picked up a small number of times. Given a far larger clone just one base away, this is likely a sequencing read error. Other DNA sequences of this sample code for an identical CDR3. This rearrangement joins TRDV1 to TRDJ1; 7 nucleotides match TRDD2. CDR3 length equals 17 residues. CDR1 and CDR2 from the germline V gene are TSWWSYY and QGS. The CDR3 nucleotides read TGTGCCCTTGGGGAACAGGCCTTCCTTCGGACTATCGATAAACTCATCTTT. This translates into CALGEQAFLRTIDKLIF.

On this clone itself: A far larger clone is off by one base, so a read error is likely. The chain is built from TRDV1 and TRDJ1; 8 bases match TRDD3. This CDR3 is built from 23 residues. V shed 1 base and J 0 bases; nucleotides not matched to a gene: 25. CDR1 is TSWWSYY and CDR2 is QGS in the germline V gene. Written as DNA, the CDR3 is TGTGCTCTTGGGGAACGGGTCGTTCCTTCGGGGATACCCAACGAAATCAACACCGATAAACTCATCTTT. Its protein product is CALGERVVPSGIPNEINTDKLIF.

The chain uses TRDV1 and TRDJ1; no firm D call. Trimming removed 2 bases at V and 10 bases at J, with 32 bases between. Germline CDR1 TSWWSYY, CDR2 QGS. This CDR3 is built from 19 residues. The chain's CDR3 is CALGESFSVPLKRETSLIF. For the CDR3, the DNA is TGTGCTCTTGGGGAATCCTTTTCCGTCCCCCTGAAGAGGGAGACATCACTCATCTTT.

The chain combines TRDV1 with TRDJ1, with 10 bases aligning to TRDD3. V lost 0 bases and J lost 5; bases outside the gene matches: 18. The CDR3 has 20 residues. Per the germline V gene, CDR1 is TSWWSYY and CDR2 is QGS. Here the CDR3 reads CALGELSRSRGIRSSDKLIF. The CDR3 region has the DNA TGTGCTCTTGGGGAACTTTCCCGCAGTCGGGGGATACGCTCCTCGGATAAACTCATCTTT.

This clone has more than one count but fewer than ten. It is likely a read error: a sequence one base away is far more abundant. The chain carries TRDV1 and TRDJ1, with 7 positions matching TRDD3. There are 21 residues in the CDR3. CDR1 is TSWWSYY, CDR2 QGS, per germline. The CDR3 nucleotides read TGTGCTCTTGGGGAATTGAGGCTCTGGGGGGCCGACCGAAAGTACACCGATAAACTCACCTTT. The encoded protein is CALGELRLWGADRKYTDKLTF.

By share, this clone counts as medium-sized. A read error may be the cause here, since a much bigger clone is one base away. The chain combines TRDV1 with TRDJ1; 10 nucleotides match TRDD3. CDR1 and CDR2 (germline): TSWWSYY, QGS. The CDR3 totals 19 residues. V was pared by 4 bases and J by 4 bases, with 18 bases of the junction left unmatched. The CDR3 spells CALGGLPPRTGGLGDKLIF. For the CDR3, the DNA is TGTGCTCTTGGGGGCCTTCCTCCACGTACTGGGGGATTAGGCGATAAACTCATCTTT.

About this clone itself: At the DNA level, this CDR3 is encoded by other sequences in the same sample as well. This chain joins TRDV1 and TRDJ1; TRDD3 aligns across 7 bases. CDR1 and CDR2 (germline): TSWWSYY, QGS. With V trimmed by 2 bases and J by 0 bases, 27 bases remained unmatched. CDR3 length equals 23 residues. As DNA, the CDR3 is TGTGCTCTTGGGGAAATCCCCCCTTCACGACGGCTGGGGGCCACTTCGTACACCGATAAACTCATCTTT. Protein sequence: CALGEIPPSRRLGATSYTDKLIF.

In its sample, this clone ranks as medium-sized. The chain joins TRDV1 to TRDJ1; 9 nucleotides align to TRDD2. Trimming removed 1 base from V and 0 bases from J; junction bases left unmatched: 27. The CDR3 covers 24 residues. The germline V gene encodes CDR1 TSWWSYY and CDR2 QGS. CDR3 region: CALGEPAFLRTVSGGRRYTDKLIF. The CDR3 DNA reads TGTGCTCTTGGGGAACCGGCCTTCCTACGGACTGTGTCTGGGGGTCGCCGATACACCGATAAACTCATCTTT.

This clone is medium-sized (0.01 to 0.1%) by share. This rearrangement joins TRDV1 to TRDJ1; 9 bases fit TRDD3. Germline CDR1 is TSWWSYY and CDR2 is QGS. Trimming took 4 bases from V and 0 from J; bases not matched to a gene: 21. This CDR3 spans 21 amino acids. CDR3 nucleotides: TGTGCTCTTGGGGGACTTCCGCTAAAATCCCACTGGGGGACGTACACCGATAAACTCATCTTT. Translating it yields CALGGLPLKSHWGTYTDKLIF.

With regard to this clone: TCRdb's listed protein matches a much larger clone and diverges from this DNA's translation at residue 5, likely through a read error; the protein shown comes from the DNA. V usage is TRDV1 and J usage is TRDJ1, with 12 bases fitting TRDD3. Per germline, CDR1 TSWWSYY and CDR2 QGS. CDR3 length: 20 residues. The V segment lost 3 bases and the J segment 2 bases; nucleotides outside the gene matches: 16. CDR3 sequence reads: CALGDSFRTGGYRGTDKLIF. In nucleotides, the CDR3 is TGTGCTCTTGGGGACTCTTTCCGTACTGGGGGATACCGCGGTACCGATAAACTCATCTTT.

This clone was picked up a small number of times. This probably arose from a read error, given a far larger clone one base away. The sample holds other DNA sequences that translate to the same CDR3. The chain carries TRDV1 and TRDJ1; 9 bases fit TRDD3. The V and J ends lost 6 bases and 10 bases, in that order; junction bases with no gene match: 30. The CDR3 is 20 residues long. Germline loops: CDR1 TSWWSYY, CDR2 QGS. The CDR3 region has the DNA TGTGCTCTTGGAGGCCCCTCCTCCCGTACTGGGGGACTCTCCCCAATACGACTCATCTTT. Translation gives CALGGPSSRTGGLSPIRLIF.

This clone was recorded a few times. One base away lies a much larger clone, so this may be a sequencing read error. Different DNA sequences within this sample yield the same CDR3. The genes are TRDV1 and TRDJ1; no reliable D call. CDR3 size: 23 residues. Germline V gene data show CDR1 as TSWWSYY and CDR2 as QGS. V lost 1 base, J lost 0 bases, and 33 bases lay in between. CDR3 protein: CALGERVGKGELVPSPYTDKLIF. CDR3 nucleotides: TGTGCTCTTGGGGAACGGGTCGGAAAAGGAGAGCTTGTCCCCAGCCCATACACCGATAAACTCATCTTT.

The V and J genes are TRDV1 and TRDJ1; D is ambiguous. The germline gives CDR1 TSWWSYY, CDR2 QGS. V was shortened by 5 bases and J by 4 bases, with 41 bases between the two germline ends. CDR3 length equals 23 residues. The chain's CDR3 is CALGPPVAARPRSWAIGIDKLIF. CDR3 bases: TGTGCTCTTGGGCCCCCTGTTGCTGCCCGCCCTAGGTCGTGGGCGATTGGAATCGATAAACTCATCTTT.

This clone is categorized as medium-sized. The chain combines TRDV1 with TRDJ1; tentative D call: TRDD3 (6 bases). Germline CDR1 and CDR2: TSWWSYY and QGS. CDR3 length equals 16 residues. The ends were cut back, 6 bases at V and 0 bases at J, with 17 bases in the middle. The CDR3 region is CALGGVGAMYTDKLIF. In nucleotides, the CDR3 is TGTGCTCTTGGTGGGGTGGGGGCTATGTACACCGATAAACTCATCTTT.

As concerns this clone: A read error is the likely source, as a far larger clone sits one nucleotide away. The genes are TRDV1 and TRDJ1; 12 positions agree with TRDD3. Germline CDR1 TSWWSYY, CDR2 QGS. The CDR3 has 22 amino acids. V shed 11 bases, J shed 3 bases, and the junction held 31 bases outside the gene matches. As DNA, the CDR3 is TGTGCTATAGCCTTCCTACCCCGATGCTGGGGGATACGCCCGGGGGTCGCCGATAAACTCATCTTT. Translation gives CAIAFLPRCWGIRPGVADKLIF.

To note about this clone: A much more abundant neighbour one base away suggests this may be a read error. The gene calls are TRDV1 and TRDJ1; 11 nucleotides agree with TRDD3. This CDR3 spans 25 amino acids. Germline V gene sequence: CDR1 TSWWSYY, CDR2 QGS. Germline trimming cut 1 base from V and 6 bases from J; bases unmatched to any gene: 34. The CDR3 is CALGEHSLRTGNWGIGNLRRHKLIF. DNA for the CDR3: TGTGCTCTTGGGGAACATTCCTTAAGGACGGGTAACTGGGGGATAGGGAACCTACGCCGTCATAAACTCATCTTT.

This clone appeared a few times. A much larger clone lies a single base off, so this may be a read error. Other DNA sequences in this specimen translate into the identical CDR3. This chain uses TRDV1 with TRDJ1; TRDD3 matches at 11 bases. CDR3 length: 20 residues. The trim removed 3 bases at V and 3 bases at J, leaving 18 bases unmatched. Germline V gene data show CDR1 as TSWWSYY and CDR2 as QGS. The CDR3 loop reads CALGERPHWGIKGFPDKLIF. In DNA form, the CDR3 reads TGTGCTCTTGGGGAGCGCCCACACTGGGGGATAAAGGGTTTCCCCGATAAACTCATCTTT.

V and J are TRDV1 and TRDJ1; 7 bases agree with TRDD3. V lost 2 bases, J lost 0 bases, and 27 bases stayed unmatched. This CDR3 contains 23 residues. Germline lookup yields CDR1 TSWWSYY and CDR2 QGS. CDR3 sequence (DNA): TGTGCTCTTGGGGAATCCGAACGTTACACTTTATTGGGGGGATTCGGGTACACCGATAAACTCATCTTT. It yields the protein CALGESERYTLLGGFGYTDKLIF.

This clone was counted only a few times. One base away lies a much larger clone, so this may be a sequencing read error. At the DNA level, this CDR3 is encoded by other sequences in the same sample as well. The chain is built from TRDV1 and TRDJ1; TRDD3 aligns across 10 bases. This CDR3 has 17 residues. Germline CDR1 reads TSWWSYY; CDR2 reads QGS. J was trimmed by 4 bases and V by 2 bases; bases with no gene match: 10. The DNA of the CDR3 is TGTGCTCTTGGGGAAGTAGTCACTGGGGGATGGGTCGATAAACTCATCTTT. As protein: CALGEVVTGGWVDKLIF.